These 20 T cell receptor beta chains were all obtained from the same sample, sequenced in a study of blood T cell repertoires in COVID-19. The data were produced by immunoSEQ multiplex PCR, yet TCRdb's version contains in-frame clones alone and is incomplete. The table shows fewer than 75,000 clones, with 88% occurring only once. The sequenced sample consisted of peripheral blood. All receptors come from a man between 65 and 79 years old with acute or convalescent COVID-19.

This chain connects TRBV5-1 to TRBJ2-2; 7 nucleotides agree with TRBD1. The CDR3 runs 16 residues. Germline loops: CDR1 SGHRS, CDR2 YFSETQ. V shed 8 bases and J 1 base; nucleotides not matched to a gene: 11. CDR3 sequence (DNA): TGCGCCAGTCGCGCCGGTTACAGGGGGAACACCGGGGAGCTGTTTTTT. It is translated as CASRAGYRGNTGELFF.

The chain is built from TRBV12-3 or TRBV12-4 and TRBJ1-5, with 8 bases matching TRBD1. This CDR3 has 12 amino acids. V shed 6 bases and J 6 bases; nucleotides not matched to a gene: 1. CDR3 protein: CASSQGAQPQHF. For the CDR3, the DNA is TGTGCCAGCAGCCAGGGGGCTCAGCCCCAGCATTTT.

This clone was picked up a small number of times. This chain joins TRBV25-1 and TRBJ1-2; tentative D call: TRBD1 (6 bases). V lost 5 bases, J lost 6 bases, and 10 bases lay in between. CDR1 is MGHDK, CDR2 SYGVNS, per germline. The CDR3 is 12 residues long. The CDR3 here is CASSPRGHGYTF. CDR3 sequence (DNA): TGTGCCAGCAGTCCCAGGGGCCATGGCTACACCTTC.

The genes are TRBV27 and TRBJ1-6; the match to TRBD1 covers 7 bases. V shed 7 bases and J 8 bases; nucleotides not matched to a gene: 11. The CDR3 is 15 residues long. Germline V gives CDR1 MNHEY, CDR2 SMNVEV (reference sequence). In nucleotides, the CDR3 is TGTGCCAGCACCATGACAGGGTCCTTTTATTCACCCCTCCACTTT. Amino acid sequence: CASTMTGSFYSPLHF.

V gene TRBV4-2 combines with J gene TRBJ2-3, with 7 bases aligning to TRBD2. J gave up 4 bases and V 0 bases, and 4 bases lay outside the gene matches. Germline CDR1 reads LGHNA; CDR2 reads YNFKEQ. The CDR3 has 15 residues. CDR3 region: CASSQDRGDPDTQYF. The CDR3 DNA reads as TGTGCCAGCAGCCAAGATCGGGGGGACCCAGATACGCAGTATTTT.

This chain uses TRBV4-2 with TRBJ2-7; 8 bases agree with TRBD2. V shed 1 base, J shed 4 bases, and the junction held 3 bases outside the gene matches. The CDR3 runs to 14 residues. Per germline, CDR1 LGHNA and CDR2 YNFKEQ. CDR3 in DNA: TGTGCCAGCAGCCAAGTACGGGGGGGTTACGAGCAGTACTTC. Residues: CASSQVRGGYEQYF.

This chain links TRBV5-8 with TRBJ1-5; D is perhaps TRBD1 (5 bases). The CDR3 spans 15 residues. With 4 bases removed from V and 0 bases from J, the gap between germline ends came to 11 bases. Looked up from germline, CDR1 is SGHTS and CDR2 is YDEGEE. The CDR3 protein is CASSPRQYSNQPQHF. CDR3 nucleotides: TGTGCCAGCAGCCCCCGACAGTATAGCAATCAGCCCCAGCATTTT.

The rearrangement uses TRBV11-2 and TRBJ2-3; tentative D call: TRBD2 (5 bases). Germline CDR1 reads SGHAT; CDR2 reads FQNNGV. The length of the CDR3 is 18 residues. Trimming pared 5 bases from V and 4 bases from J, leaving 25 bases between. This CDR3 reads CASSPLLSSRLAADTQYF. The CDR3 DNA sequence: TGTGCCAGCAGCCCCTTACTCTCCTCCAGGCTAGCCGCAGATACGCAGTATTTT.

This chain links TRBV6-2 or TRBV6-3 with TRBJ1-1; possibly TRBD1 for D (6 bases). The V end lost 0 bases, the J end lost 3 bases, and 17 bases lay between the germline ends. CDR1 MNHEY and CDR2 SVGEGT come from the germline V gene. CDR3 size: 17 residues. CDR3 coding DNA: TGTGCCAGCAGTTACTCGACTAATCAGGGGTGGGACACTGAAGCTTTCTTT. Translating gives CASSYSTNQGWDTEAFF.

The chain combines TRBV24-1 with TRBJ2-7; TRBD2 aligns across 12 bases. The length of the CDR3 is 15 residues. With V trimmed by 4 bases and J by 4 bases, 4 bases remained unmatched. The germline V gene has CDR1 KGHDR and CDR2 SFDVKD. CDR3 sequence (DNA): TGTGCCACCAGTGACCGGACTAGCGGGGTGTACGAGCAGTACTTC. Translated, it gives CATSDRTSGVYEQYF.

The J gene is TRBJ2-2, the V gene TRBV10-2; a possible D gene is TRBD2 (5 bases). This CDR3 comprises 13 residues. Trimming took 8 bases from V and 5 from J, leaving 12 bases between them. Germline CDR1 and CDR2: WSHSY and SAAADI. CDR3 sequence: CASGERMTGELFF. The CDR3, as DNA: TGCGCCAGCGGGGAGCGGATGACCGGGGAGCTGTTTTTT.

The chain couples TRBV11-2 to TRBJ2-2; D not resolved. Looked up from germline, CDR1 is SGHAT and CDR2 is FQNNGV. The CDR3 covers 15 residues. Trimming shortened V by 2 bases and J by 1 base, and 8 bases separated the two germline ends. In DNA form, the CDR3 reads TGTGCCAGCAGCTTAATCGACATGAACACCGGGGAGCTGTTTTTT. Translated, it gives CASSLIDMNTGELFF.

The gene calls are TRBV5-1 and TRBJ1-2, with 11 positions matching TRBD1. The J segment lost 3 bases and the V segment lost 0 bases, leaving 7 bases of the junction unmatched. Germline CDR1 reads SGHRS; CDR2 reads YFSETQ. This CDR3 region has 17 residues. CDR3 region: CASSLATMGQGDYGYTF. The CDR3 bases are TGCGCCAGCAGCTTGGCCACTATGGGACAGGGGGACTATGGCTACACCTTC.

The V call is TRBV5-1, the J call TRBJ1-2, with unresolved D. Between the trimmed V and J ends, which lost 4 bases and 4 bases, there was a span of 14 bases. The CDR3 runs to 14 residues. The germline V gene has CDR1 SGHRS and CDR2 YFSETQ. This chain's CDR3 is CASSPDAASYGYTF. In DNA form, the CDR3 reads TGCGCCAGCAGCCCAGACGCGGCCTCCTATGGCTACACCTTC.

The chain uses TRBV15 and TRBJ1-3; a possible D gene is TRBD1 (6 bases). The CDR3 consists of 14 residues. The V and J ends lost 3 bases and 2 bases respectively, with 8 bases between them. The germline V gene has CDR1 LNHNV and CDR2 YYDKDF (reference sequence). The CDR3 here is CATSRAGAGNTIYF. CDR3 bases: TGTGCCACCAGCAGGGCAGGGGCTGGAAACACCATATATTTT.

V gene TRBV7-9 combines with J gene TRBJ2-1; weak D call: TRBD2 (7 bases). The CDR3 is 15 amino acids. V dropped 6 bases and J dropped 6 bases, with 18 bases sitting between them. Per germline, CDR1 SEHNR and CDR2 FQNEAQ (reference sequence). The CDR3 here is CASREGGVGLNEQFF. Written as DNA, the CDR3 is TGTGCCAGCAGAGAAGGGGGGGTCGGTCTCAATGAGCAGTTCTTC.

The chain has TRBV7-9 and TRBJ2-7; 9 positions match TRBD1. This CDR3 has 14 residues. Germline CDR1 is SEHNR and CDR2 is FQNEAQ (reference sequence). V lost 5 bases to trimming and J lost 10 bases; unmatched junction nucleotides: 12. In DNA, the CDR3 is TGTGCCAGCAGCCCGGACAGGGGTACTCAACTACAGTACTTC. Translating it yields CASSPDRGTQLQYF.

This clone was observed once. The chain is built from TRBV7-9 and TRBJ2-1, with 10 bases identical to TRBD1. The CDR3 is 15 residues long. The junction had 10 bases not matched to a gene; V was cut back by 5 bases and J by 9 bases. From germline, CDR1 is SEHNR and CDR2 FQNEAQ (reference sequence). CDR3 region: CASSTGQGQAIEQFF. The CDR3, as DNA: TGTGCCAGCAGCACGGGACAGGGGCAGGCAATTGAGCAGTTCTTC.

The J gene is TRBJ2-3, the V gene TRBV19; no reliable D call. CDR1 and CDR2 (germline): LNHDA, SQIVND (reference sequence). Trimming stripped 2 bases from V and 4 bases from J, with 4 bases between. CDR3 length: 12 amino acids. The CDR3 DNA follows: TGTGCCAGTAGTATAATAGCAGATACGCAGTATTTT. It encodes CASSIIADTQYF. The full variable domain, its missing parts supplied by reference TRBV19 and TRBJ2-3, is DGGITQSPKYLFRKEGQNVTLSCEQNLNHDAMYWYRQDPGQGLRLIYYSQIVNDFQKGDIAEGYSVSREKKESFPLTVTSAQKNPTAFYLCASSIIADTQYFGPGTRLTVL.

This clone is medium-sized. The chain links TRBV6-5 to TRBJ2-7; D not certain. In germline, CDR1 is MNHEY, CDR2 SVGAGI. V shed 2 bases and J shed 3 bases, with 8 bases lying between them. This CDR3 spans 13 amino acids. The CDR3 region has the DNA TGTGCCAGCAGTTACAGACTTGGCTACGAGCAGTACTTC. It translates to CASSYRLGYEQYF.